This is a list of T cell receptor beta chains from one sample in a study of STAT3 mutations in large granular lymphocyte leukemia. Only in-frame clones appear in the TCRdb table, and some are missing; sequencing was by immunoSEQ multiplex PCR. The sample carries 1,500 to 2,000 clones, approximately 60% recorded once. Input material: peripheral blood mononuclear cells. These receptors were taken from a man in his fifties or sixties with T-cell large granular lymphocyte leukemia. Some clones in this sample may be carry-over from other donors' samples. Each CDR3 is given with its conserved first and last residue. A D gene is named only where the DNA matches it firmly. Not all rows give a size; the values are once, few, many and, for expanded clones, a class.

size	length	J	D	V	DNA	CDR3
few	15	TRBJ2-7	TRBD1	TRBV28	TGTGCCAGCAGTACACAGGGGGCCCTCTCCTACGAGCAGTACTTC	CASSTQGALSYEQYF
-	12	TRBJ1-2	-	TRBV19	TGTGCCAGTAGGCAGGGGAGCTATGGCTACACCTTC	CASRQGSYGYTF
once	14	TRBJ1-1	-	TRBV18	TGTGCCAGCTCAGCACAGGATCGGGACACTGAAGCTTTCTTT	CASSAQDRDTEAFF
-	13	TRBJ1-5	-	TRBV6-5	TGTGCCAGCAGTTACTCCAGGGCTCAGCCCCAGCATTTT	CASSYSRAQPQHF
few	15	TRBJ2-1	-	TRBV18	TGTGCCAGCTCACCGTGGGCCGGCACCTACAATGAGCAGTTCTTC	CASSPWAGTYNEQFF
few	15	TRBJ2-5	TRBD1	TRBV16	TGTGCCAGCATCCAGACAGGGGGCTCCGTCGAGACCCAGTACTTC	CASIQTGGSVETQYF
-	13	TRBJ2-5	-	TRBV18	TGTGCCAGCTCGCCCGGGATTCAAGAGACCCAGTACTTC	CASSPGIQETQYF
once	14	TRBJ1-2	TRBD1	TRBV5-4	TGTGCCAGCAGCTTGGGGCAGGGGGCGCGAGGCTACACCTTC	CASSLGQGARGYTF
-	15	TRBJ2-4	-	TRBV11-2	TGTGCCAGCAGCTTAGTGGCGGGGCTTAAAAACATTCAGTACTTC	CASSLVAGLKNIQYF
-	14	TRBJ1-1	-	TRBV6-5	TGTGCCAGCAGTTACTCGAGGGGGAACACTGAAGCTTTCTTT	CASSYSRGNTEAFF
-	12	TRBJ2-7	-	TRBV29-1	TGCAGCGTAGGTGGCAGCTCCTACGAGCAGTACTTC	CSVGGSSYEQYF
medium-sized	17	TRBJ2-3	TRBD2	TRBV9	TGTGCCAGCAGCGTTTGGTCCCGGGGCGGGGGGCCAGATACGCAGTATTTT	CASSVWSRGGGPDTQYF
-	15	TRBJ1-4	-	TRBV4-3	TGCGCCAGCAGCCGGGGGGATGGGGGTGGTGAAAAACTGTTTTTT	CASSRGDGGGEKLFF
-	15	TRBJ1-5	-	TRBV10-2	TGCGCCAGCACCCCCTTGGGGGACCCCAATCAGCCCCAGCATTTT	CASTPLGDPNQPQHF
few	14	TRBJ2-7	TRBD2	TRBV5-1	TGCGCCAGCAGCTTGCGGCTAGCGGGATCCGAGCAGTACTTC	CASSLRLAGSEQYF
-	14	TRBJ2-7	TRBD1	TRBV5-5	TGTGCCAGCAGCTTGGTTGGACAGGGCCACGAGCAGTACTTC	CASSLVGQGHEQYF
few	16	TRBJ1-3	-	TRBV7-9	TGTGCCAGCAGCTTAGCAGGACACCAACCTGGAAACACCATATATTTT	CASSLAGHQPGNTIYF
-	15	TRBJ1-5	-	TRBV10-3	TGTGCCATCAGTGAGCAGGTCTCGAGCAATCAGCCCCAGCATTTT	CAISEQVSSNQPQHF
-	14	TRBJ2-1	-	TRBV14	TGTGCCAGCAGCCAAGTCAGGGGGGTATATGAGCAGTTCTTC	CASSQVRGVYEQFF
-	15	TRBJ2-1	-	TRBV18	TGTGCCAGCTCACTCCAGGGGGGGGGCTACAATGAGCAGTTCTTC	CASSLQGGGYNEQFF
-	14	TRBJ2-7	TRBD2	TRBV27	TGTGCCAGCAGTTCGACTAGCGGGAGGACCGAGCAGTACTTC	CASSSTSGRTEQYF
once	16	TRBJ2-5	-	TRBV9	TGTGCCAGCAGCGCCGGATTACAGGGTGGTCAAGAGACCCAGTACTTC	CASSAGLQGGQETQYF
-	13	TRBJ1-2	-	TRBV29-1	TGCAGCGTTGAAGGAGGACAGATGAGCGGCTACACCTTC	CSVEGGQMSGYTF
-	15	TRBJ1-2	-	TRBV4-1	TGCGCCAGCAGCCCCTCTGCGGGGTCGATCTATGGCTACACCTTC	CASSPSAGSIYGYTF
-	15	TRBJ1-1	TRBD1	TRBV7-9	TGTGCCAGCAGCTTAGAGGGGACAGGGGTCCTTGAAGCTTTCTTT	CASSLEGTGVLEAFF
-	13	TRBJ2-1	-	TRBV5-8	TGTGCCAGCAGCTTGGTCGCGCCCGTTGAGCAGTTCTTC	CASSLVAPVEQFF
-	15	TRBJ1-4	-	TRBV25-1	TGTGCCAGCAGGACCCGGGGGCGCGATGGAGAAAAACTGTTTTTT	CASRTRGRDGEKLFF
-	14	TRBJ2-7	TRBD2	TRBV27	TGTGCCAGCAGTGCGACTAGCGGGGGCTACGAGCAGTACTTC	CASSATSGGYEQYF
few	12	TRBJ1-2	-	TRBV5-4	TGTGCCAGCAGCTTAGGGGCGAGAGGCTACACCTTC	CASSLGARGYTF
-	14	TRBJ1-3	-	TRBV9	TGTGCCAGCAGCGTAGGGGTTTCAGGAAACACCATATATTTT	CASSVGVSGNTIYF
-	17	TRBJ2-4	-	TRBV4-1	TGCGCCAGCAGCCAAGGGGGGCTAGCAGGGGCGTCAGGCATTCAGTACTTC	CASSQGGLAGASGIQYF
few	15	TRBJ2-7	-	TRBV7-9	TGTGCCAGCAGCTTATTGGGTCAGGGAAGCTACGAGCAGTACTTC	CASSLLGQGSYEQYF
-	15	TRBJ1-4	-	TRBV18	TGTGCCAGCTCACCAGATCTGCGGGAGAATGAAAAACTGTTTTTT	CASSPDLRENEKLFF